A selection of T cell receptor beta chains follows, all from one sample in a study of cytomegalovirus exposure and HLA in healthy donors. Data came from immunoSEQ multiplex PCR; TCRdb stores just in-frame clones and leaves some out. The table lists over 110,000 clones, around nine tenths of them singletons. Sequences were obtained from PBMCs. The receptors shown here come from a man between 18 and 35 years old in good health and CMV-seropositive. The CDR3 runs from the conserved cysteine through the conserved F or W. D genes are given only for firm matches. Clone size is not always given. Where it is, it says once, few, many or a class for expanded clones.

size	length	D	V	J	DNA	CDR3
NA	14	NA	TRBV9	TRBJ2-7	TGTGCCAGCAGCGTAGCCCCCTCAGGGAACGAGCAGTACTTC	CASSVAPSGNEQYF
few	14	NA	TRBV5-4	TRBJ1-6	TGTGCCAGCAGCTTTCTACAGGGAGAATCACCCCTCCACTTT	CASSFLQGESPLHF
NA	16	TRBD1	TRBV5-3	TRBJ1-2	TGTGCCAGAAGACTAAGGACAGGTCCGGGGGCCTATGGCTACACCTTC	CARRLRTGPGAYGYTF
NA	14	NA	TRBV21-1	TRBJ2-7	TGTGCCAGCAGCAGCGGGCACGGCACCTACGAGCAGTACTTC	CASSSGHGTYEQYF
NA	14	TRBD1	TRBV5-1	TRBJ1-1	TGCGCCAGCAGCAGCCGGGACAGGGCCACTGAAGCTTTCTTT	CASSSRDRATEAFF
NA	17	TRBD2	TRBV29-1	TRBJ2-3	TGCAGCGTGACTAAAGGAGCGGGAGGTATGAGCACAGATACGCAGTATTTT	CSVTKGAGGMSTDTQYF
NA	13	TRBD1	TRBV6-6	TRBJ1-2	TGTGCCAGCAGTCTACGGACAGGGGAAGGCTACACCTTC	CASSLRTGEGYTF
NA	13	TRBD2	TRBV6-5	TRBJ2-4	TGTGCCAGCCATACCCCCGGGGGGGACATTCAGTACTTC	CASHTPGGDIQYF
NA	14	NA	TRBV6-1	TRBJ1-1	TGTGCCAGCAGTGAAAACAGGAGGAACACTGAAGCTTTCTTT	CASSENRRNTEAFF
NA	15	NA	TRBV2	TRBJ2-7	TGTGCCAGCAGAGGCGGTAGCGGCCGCTCCTACGAGCAGTACTTC	CASRGGSGRSYEQYF
NA	12	NA	TRBV30	TRBJ1-1	TGTGCCTGGAGTGCCAGGAACACTGAAGCTTTCTTT	CAWSARNTEAFF
NA	14	NA	TRBV5-1	TRBJ2-7	TGCGCCAGCAGCTTAGGCTCACAGGGCTACGAGCAGTACTTC	CASSLGSQGYEQYF
NA	15	NA	TRBV6-1	TRBJ2-3	TGTGCCAGCACCCGCTCGACAGGTAGCACAGATACGCAGTATTTT	CASTRSTGSTDTQYF
NA	12	NA	TRBV30	TRBJ2-7	TGTGCCTGGAGTGTAATGGGAGACGAGCAGTACTTC	CAWSVMGDEQYF
NA	13	NA	TRBV18	TRBJ2-3	TGTGCCAGCTCACCGCGACAGGCCGATACGCAGTATTTT	CASSPRQADTQYF
NA	14	TRBD1	TRBV6-1	TRBJ1-2	TGTGCCAGCAAAACGAGGACAGGGGACTATGGCTACACCTTC	CASKTRTGDYGYTF
NA	14	TRBD2	TRBV5-1	TRBJ2-5	TGCGCCAGCAGCGGGGGGGATTCCCGGGAGACCCAGTACTTC	CASSGGDSRETQYF
NA	13	NA	TRBV7-3	TRBJ1-1	TGTGCCAGCAGCCCGGGTGCGAACACTGAAGCTTTCTTT	CASSPGANTEAFF
NA	13	NA	TRBV11-2	TRBJ1-1	TGTGCCAGCAGCTTTTGGGAAGCGGGTGAAGCTTTCTTT	CASSFWEAGEAFF
NA	13	NA	TRBV30	TRBJ2-7	TGTGCCTGGAAAGGCGCGGGAAACTACGAGCAGTACTTC	CAWKGAGNYEQYF
NA	16	TRBD1	TRBV18	TRBJ2-1	TGTGCCAGCTCACCACCGGGACAGGGGGCCTACAATGAGCAGTTCTTC	CASSPPGQGAYNEQFF
NA	14	NA	TRBV6-1	TRBJ2-7	TGTGCCAGCACTTTCCCCGGAGGCTACTACGAGCAGTACTTC	CASTFPGGYYEQYF
NA	17	TRBD2	TRBV7-3	TRBJ2-3	TGTGCCAGCAGCAGGACTAGCGGGAGTGGAGGCACAGATACGCAGTATTTT	CASSRTSGSGGTDTQYF
NA	15	TRBD1	TRBV19	TRBJ1-2	TGTGCCAGTAGTCCCCCAGGACAGGGCGACTATGGCTACACCTTC	CASSPPGQGDYGYTF
once	14	TRBD1	TRBV28	TRBJ2-7	TGTGCCAGCACCTACAGGGGTTCTTTCTACGAGCAGTACTTC	CASTYRGSFYEQYF
NA	14	NA	TRBV27	TRBJ2-7	TGTGCCAGCAGTTTATCGACCGGCGGGTACGAGCAGTACTTC	CASSLSTGGYEQYF
NA	12	NA	TRBV11-3	TRBJ1-2	TGTGCCAGCAGCTTAGGAGTCTATGGCTACACCTTC	CASSLGVYGYTF
NA	14	NA	TRBV2	TRBJ1-4	TGTGCCAGCAGTGAACCGGGGGGAGGTGAAAAACTGTTTTTT	CASSEPGGGEKLFF
NA	17	NA	TRBV10-3	TRBJ2-6	TGTGCCATCAGCCCTAAGACATCCGACTCTGGGGCCAACGTCCTGACTTTC	CAISPKTSDSGANVLTF
NA	18	TRBD2	TRBV4-1	TRBJ2-7	TGCGCCAGCAGCCAAGAAACACCTGAGCGGGAGGGCCTCTACGAGCAGTACTTC	CASSQETPEREGLYEQYF
few	14	NA	TRBV19	TRBJ2-7	TGTGCCAGTAGTATACCAGCGGGTTGGCGCGAGCAGTACTTC	CASSIPAGWREQYF
NA	15	TRBD1	TRBV2	TRBJ1-5	TGTGCCAGCAGTTATACAGGGGGGAGCAATCAGCCCCAGCATTTT	CASSYTGGSNQPQHF
NA	15	TRBD2	TRBV9	TRBJ2-7	TGTGCCAGCAGCGTAGGTAGCGGGAGCACCTACGAGCAGTACTTC	CASSVGSGSTYEQYF
NA	15	TRBD1	TRBV18	TRBJ1-3	TGTGCCAGCTCACCGCGGACAGGTCCTGGAAACACCATATATTTT	CASSPRTGPGNTIYF
NA	15	NA	TRBV27	TRBJ2-2	TGTGCCAGCAGTTTAGAGACAGGGAACACCGGGGAGCTGTTTTTT	CASSLETGNTGELFF
NA	15	TRBD1	TRBV6-5	TRBJ2-1	TGTGCCAGCAGCCGTACAGGGGGTAGGCGAAATGAGCAGTTCTTC	CASSRTGGRRNEQFF
NA	15	TRBD2	TRBV27	TRBJ2-7	TGTGCCAGCAGTTTATCGGGTAGCGGGAGATACGAGCAGTACTTC	CASSLSGSGRYEQYF
NA	14	TRBD1	TRBV5-1	TRBJ2-5	TGCGCCAGCGGGGCCCTGGGACAGCAAGAGACCCAGTACTTC	CASGALGQQETQYF
NA	12	NA	TRBV28	TRBJ1-1	TGTGCCAGCGGAAGCGTGAACACTGAAGCTTTCTTT	CASGSVNTEAFF
NA	10	NA	TRBV29-1	TRBJ1-1	TGCAGCGTTGGGGAGTCTGAAGCTTTCTTT	CSVGESEAFF
once	14	TRBD1	TRBV27	TRBJ2-7	TGTGCCAGCAGTTTAGGACAGGGGTTGTACGAGCAGTACTTC	CASSLGQGLYEQYF
few	16	TRBD1	TRBV15	TRBJ1-1	TGTGCCACCAGCCCGTCGGGAGAGACAGGGGCAACTGAAGCTTTCTTT	CATSPSGETGATEAFF
NA	12	NA	TRBV27	TRBJ1-5	TGTGCCAGCAGACGCGTCAGGGGGCCCCAGCATTTT	CASRRVRGPQHF
once	16	TRBD1	TRBV27	TRBJ1-3	TGTGCCAGCAGTTTGAAAGGGGGCCACTCTGGAAACACCATATATTTT	CASSLKGGHSGNTIYF
NA	13	NA	TRBV7-9	TRBJ1-5	TGTGCCAGCAGCTCCGGGGGAAATCAGCCCCAGCATTTT	CASSSGGNQPQHF
NA	14	NA	TRBV10-3	TRBJ1-4	TGTGCCATCAGTGGGGCGGGGGTCGGTGAAAAACTGTTTTTT	CAISGAGVGEKLFF
NA	12	NA	TRBV19	TRBJ2-4	TGTGCCAGTAACAATGGCGGAGGTCCCTTCGACTTC	CASNNGGGPFDF
NA	15	TRBD2	TRBV5-4	TRBJ2-1	TGTGCCAGCAGCTTGGGAGCGGGAGGGCCGGGTGAGCAGTTCTTC	CASSLGAGGPGEQFF
once	16	NA	TRBV5-8	TRBJ1-5	TGTGCCAGCAGCTTGCCTCCACCAGGGATCAATCAGCCCCAGCATTTT	CASSLPPPGINQPQHF